This TCR beta chain was observed in a study of blood T cells in healthy people across ages. Study-wide results and caveats: There were more naive CD4+ cells and higher diversity in long-lived donors than in aged donors.

There are a few counts of this clonotype. The antigen is not known. CDR3 length equals 13 residues. The germline V and J ends were trimmed by 4 bases and 9 bases, with 12 bases remaining between them. Germline CDR1 KGHDR, CDR2 SFDVKD. It was with a sample-barcoded 5' primer and a J-beta primer mix that a second PCR of roughly 6 to 12 cycles was run. TCRdb used MiXCR to reprocess the 5' RACE reads, holding one entry per CDR3 protein. The sample includes about 560,000 distinct CDR3 sequences, 27% seen only once; the top ten take approximately 3.7%. The same specimen was also included in a second study, on T cells of mothers and their children.

This sequence was found in a boy under 10 years old in good health. The V gene is TRBV24-1, the J gene TRBJ2-1, with D possibly being TRBD2 (5 bases). Input material: blood. CDR3 in amino acids: CATSDGLAAEQFF. The CDR3 bases are TGTGCCACCAGTGACGGCCTAGCAGCTGAGCAGTTCTTC.